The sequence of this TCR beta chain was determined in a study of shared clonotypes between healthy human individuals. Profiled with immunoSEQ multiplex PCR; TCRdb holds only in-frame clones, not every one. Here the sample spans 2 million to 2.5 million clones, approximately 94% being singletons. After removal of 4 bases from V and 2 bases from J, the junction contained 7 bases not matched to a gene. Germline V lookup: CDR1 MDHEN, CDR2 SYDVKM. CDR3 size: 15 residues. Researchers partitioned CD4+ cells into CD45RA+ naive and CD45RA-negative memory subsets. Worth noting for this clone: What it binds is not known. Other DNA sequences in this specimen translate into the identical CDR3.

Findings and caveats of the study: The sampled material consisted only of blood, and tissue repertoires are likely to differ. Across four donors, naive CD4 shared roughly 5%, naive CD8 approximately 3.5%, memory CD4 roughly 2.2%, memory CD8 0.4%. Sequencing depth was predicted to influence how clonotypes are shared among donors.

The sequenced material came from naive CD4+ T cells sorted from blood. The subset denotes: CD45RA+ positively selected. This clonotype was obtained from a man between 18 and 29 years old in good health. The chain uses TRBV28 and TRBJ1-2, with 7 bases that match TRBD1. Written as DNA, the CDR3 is TGTGCCAGCAGTTCTCCCCGGACAGGAAACTATGGCTACACCTTC. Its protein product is CASSSPRTGNYGYTF.